This paragraph reports one T cell receptor (beta chain). The antigen is undetermined. CDR1 and CDR2 (germline): LGHNA, YNFKEQ. V lost 0 bases and J 6 bases, leaving 17 bases between the germline ends. There are 16 residues in the CDR3. TCRdb reanalysed the 5' RACE reads using MiXCR and keeps one entry per CDR3 protein. The sample lists about 450,000 distinct CDR3 sequences; about 24% were seen once. These data come from a study of CD8 T cells in ankylosing spondylitis. Study results and limitations: Certain motif variants had earlier been reported in reactive arthritis synovial fluid and blood. A TCR beta motif of under ten highly homologous variants seemed to mark ankylosing spondylitis blood.

The receptor comes from a male donor with ankylosing spondylitis. The chain joins TRBV4-2 to TRBJ1-2; D is perhaps TRBD1 (6 bases). Sequencing was carried out using blood, either unsorted or a sorted T cell fraction (not recorded which). Written as DNA, the CDR3 is TGTGCCAGCAGCCAAGATCCGGGGGGCAGGGACGATGGCTACACCTTC. It yields the protein CASSQDPGGRDDGYTF.